The clone carrying this TCR beta chain was detected many times. TCRdb re-called the 5' RACE reads with MiXCR, one entry per CDR3 protein. Among tens of thousands of distinct CDR3 sequences listed, 8.5% to 10% were seen once. Time point defined: longitudinal time-point 2. The data stem from a study of neurological immune-mediated disorders. Trimming cost V 1 base and J 5 bases, with 6 bases left between them. The CDR3 has 12 amino acids. Germline values: CDR1 SGDLS, CDR2 YYNGEE. This chain joins TRBV9 and TRBJ1-1; D unresolved. This receptor was identified in a man aged 30 to 39 in good health. Specimen: PBMCs. The CDR3: CASSVSGTEAFF. The CDR3 DNA reads TGTGCCAGCAGCGTATCAGGTACTGAAGCTTTCTTT.